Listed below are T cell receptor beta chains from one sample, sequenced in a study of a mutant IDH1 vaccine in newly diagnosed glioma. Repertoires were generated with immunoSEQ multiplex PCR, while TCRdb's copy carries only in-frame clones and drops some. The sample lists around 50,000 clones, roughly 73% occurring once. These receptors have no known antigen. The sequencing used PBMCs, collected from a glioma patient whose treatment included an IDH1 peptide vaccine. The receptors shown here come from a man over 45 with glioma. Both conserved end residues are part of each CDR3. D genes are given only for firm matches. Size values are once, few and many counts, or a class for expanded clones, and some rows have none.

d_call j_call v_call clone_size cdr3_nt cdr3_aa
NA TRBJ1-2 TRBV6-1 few TGTGCCAGCAGTGTGGGGGCAGGGTGGTCTGACTATGGCTACACCTTC CASSVGAGWSDYGYTF
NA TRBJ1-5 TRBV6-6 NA TGTGCCTCCGTCTGGGGGGGCAATCAGCCCCAGCATTTT CASVWGGNQPQHF
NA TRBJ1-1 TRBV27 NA TGTGCCAGCAGTGGCCGTAACCAAGGACTTGAAGCTTTCTTT CASSGRNQGLEAFF
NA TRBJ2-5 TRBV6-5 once TGTGCCAGCAGTGCGAGCAGGGAAGAGACCCAGTACTTC CASSASREETQYF
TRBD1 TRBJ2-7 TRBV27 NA TGTGCCAGCAGTTGGGGACAGTCAGGCGAGCAGTACTTC CASSWGQSGEQYF
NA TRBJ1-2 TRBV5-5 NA TGTGCCAGCAGCCTGCCAAGCCACTATGGCTACACCTTC CASSLPSHYGYTF
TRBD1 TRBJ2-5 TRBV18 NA TGTGCCAGCTCGCCGCAGGGGGTCGAAGAGACCCAGTACTTC CASSPQGVEETQYF
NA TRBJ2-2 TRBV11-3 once TGTGCCAGCAGCTCTTCGGGTACCGGCGGGGAGCTGTTTTTT CASSSSGTGGELFF
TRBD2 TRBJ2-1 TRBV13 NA TGTGCCAGCAGCTTAGAGGCTAGCGGGGACAATGAGCAGTTCTTC CASSLEASGDNEQFF
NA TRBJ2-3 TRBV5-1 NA TGCGCCAGCAGCTTGGCAGGGTTCACAGATACGCAGTATTTT CASSLAGFTDTQYF
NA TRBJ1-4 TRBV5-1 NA TGCGCCAGCAGCTTGGGACAGACGCGGAATGAAAAACTGTTTTTT CASSLGQTRNEKLFF
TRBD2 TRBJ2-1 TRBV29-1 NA TGCAGCGTCCCCGGACTAGCGGGGGATGAGCAGTTCTTC CSVPGLAGDEQFF
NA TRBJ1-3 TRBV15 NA TGTGCCACCAGCAGAGATCTAGGGACTGGAAACACCATATATTTT CATSRDLGTGNTIYF
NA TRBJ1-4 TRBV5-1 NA TGCGCCAGCAGCGGGGGAGAGACTAATGAAAAACTGTTTTTT CASSGGETNEKLFF
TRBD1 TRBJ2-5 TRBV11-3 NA TGTGCCAGCAGCTTAGGACAGGGGGCGCGAGAGACCCAGTACTTC CASSLGQGARETQYF
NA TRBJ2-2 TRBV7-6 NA TGTGCCAGCAGCGCCGGTCACACCGGGGAGCTGTTTTTT CASSAGHTGELFF
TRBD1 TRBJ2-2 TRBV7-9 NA TGTGCCAGCAGCGCGCGGGACAGGGGGTACACCGGGGAGCTGTTTTTT CASSARDRGYTGELFF
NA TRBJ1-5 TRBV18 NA TGTGCCAGCTCACCGAGGGGTAGCAATCAGCCCCAGCATTTT CASSPRGSNQPQHF
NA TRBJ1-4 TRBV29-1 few TGCAGCGTTGAAGCCAGTGAAAAACTGTTTTTT CSVEASEKLFF
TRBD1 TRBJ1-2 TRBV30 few TGTGCCTGGAGGACCCAGGGGGCTTGGTATGGCTACACCTTC CAWRTQGAWYGYTF
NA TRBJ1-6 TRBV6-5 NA TGTGCCAGCAGAGGAAGCTCCTATAATTCACCCCTCCACTTT CASRGSSYNSPLHF
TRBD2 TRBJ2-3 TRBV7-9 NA TGTGCCAGCAGCCGTATCTCGGTTAGCGGGGGATCAGATACGCAGTATTTT CASSRISVSGGSDTQYF
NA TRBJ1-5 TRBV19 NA TGTGCCAGTAGTACCTCGGGCTCCAGTAATCAGCCCCAGCATTTT CASSTSGSSNQPQHF
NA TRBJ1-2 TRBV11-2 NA TGTGCCAGCAGCTTAGAGGGGGCGGTAGGCTACACCTTC CASSLEGAVGYTF
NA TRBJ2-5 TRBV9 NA TGTGCCAGCTCGCAAAGGTCTAATAGTGAGACCCAGTACTTC CASSQRSNSETQYF
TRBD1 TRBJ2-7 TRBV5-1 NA TGCGCCAGCAGCTTGGGCCGGGACAGTCGATCCTACGAGCAGTACTTC CASSLGRDSRSYEQYF
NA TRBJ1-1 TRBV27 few TGTGCCAGCAGTTCGGTGGACACTGAAGCTTTCTTT CASSSVDTEAFF
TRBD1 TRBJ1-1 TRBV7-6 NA TGTGCCAGCAGCGCCGGGACAGGGTTCCTCTTGAACACTGAAGCTTTCTTT CASSAGTGFLLNTEAFF
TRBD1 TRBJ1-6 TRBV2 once TGTGCCACCCAGGGGGGCAAATATAATTCACCCCTCCACTTT CATQGGKYNSPLHF
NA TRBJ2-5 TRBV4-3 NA TGCGCCAGCAGCCCTCGGTTAGAAGAGACCCAGTACTTC CASSPRLEETQYF
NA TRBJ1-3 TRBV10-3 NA TGTGCCATCAGTGAGTTGGGCAGGGTCTCTGGAAACACCATATATTTT CAISELGRVSGNTIYF
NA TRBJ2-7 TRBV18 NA TGTGCCAGCTCACCGGAAAGCACCTACGAGCAGTACTTC CASSPESTYEQYF
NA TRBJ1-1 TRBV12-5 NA TGTGCTAGTGCCTGGACCTCCGGGACTGAAGCTTTCTTT CASAWTSGTEAFF
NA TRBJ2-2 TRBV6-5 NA TGTGCCAGCAGCCGCCAGGGGAAGACCGGGGAGCTGTTTTTT CASSRQGKTGELFF
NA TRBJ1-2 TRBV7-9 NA TGTGCCAGCAGCTTAGAACAGGGCGTATTCGGAGGCTACACCTTC CASSLEQGVFGGYTF
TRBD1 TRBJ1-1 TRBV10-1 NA TGCGCCAGCAGTTCACAGGGGGCGACTGAAGCTTTCTTT CASSSQGATEAFF
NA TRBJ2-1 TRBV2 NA TGTGCCAGCAGGCCTCTGTTGGGGTCCTACAATGAGCAGTTCTTC CASRPLLGSYNEQFF
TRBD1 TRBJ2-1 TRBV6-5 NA TGTGCCAGCAGCCGACAGGGTGATTACAATGAGCAGTTCTTC CASSRQGDYNEQFF
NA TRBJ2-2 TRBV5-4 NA TGTGCCAGCAGACCTCTTACCGGGGAGCTGTTTTTT CASRPLTGELFF
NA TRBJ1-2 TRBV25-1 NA TGTGCCAGCAGTACCGGGGGCTCCAACTATGGCTACACCTTC CASSTGGSNYGYTF
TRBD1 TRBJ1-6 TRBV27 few TGTGCCAGCAGACTCAGACCGGGACAGGTTAATTCACCCCTCCACTTT CASRLRPGQVNSPLHF
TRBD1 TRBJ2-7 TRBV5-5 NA TGTGCCAGCAGCTTGGCCCAAGGACAGGGATTCCTCTTC CASSLAQGQGFLF
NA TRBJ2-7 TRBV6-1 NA TGTGCCACCTTGGACCGGACCTACGAGCAGTACTTC CATLDRTYEQYF
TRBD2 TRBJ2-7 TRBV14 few TGTGCCAGCAGCGTCGGGACTAGTAACGCCGACGAGCAGTACTTC CASSVGTSNADEQYF
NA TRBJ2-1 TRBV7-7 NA TGTGCTAGCAGCTTCGAGGTTGGGAATGAGCAGTTCTTC CASSFEVGNEQFF
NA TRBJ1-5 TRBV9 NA TGTGCCAGCAGCGTAGGAGGGGCCCCCAATCAGCCCCAGCATTTT CASSVGGAPNQPQHF
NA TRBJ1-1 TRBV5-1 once TGCGCCAGCAGGACCGACTTCGGGCGGAACACTGAAGCTTTCTTT CASRTDFGRNTEAFF
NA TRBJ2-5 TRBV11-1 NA TGTGCCAGCAGCTTCCATGGGGGAGAGACCCAGTACTTC CASSFHGGETQYF
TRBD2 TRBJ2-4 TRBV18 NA TGTGCCAGCGGACCGACTAGCGGGGGGCCCTCGGACTTC CASGPTSGGPSDF
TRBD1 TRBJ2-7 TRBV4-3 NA TGCGCCAGCAGCCAAGAGACCCTGACAGGGGGCGAGCAGTACTTC CASSQETLTGGEQYF
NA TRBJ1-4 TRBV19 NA TGTGCCAGTAGTACCCAGGGTACAACTAATGAAAAACTGTTTTTT CASSTQGTTNEKLFF
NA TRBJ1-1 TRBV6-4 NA TGTGCCAGCAGTGACTCGGCGGGAGCGGGCACTGAAGCTTTCTTT CASSDSAGAGTEAFF
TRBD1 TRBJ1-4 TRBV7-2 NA TGTGCCAGCAGCCGCCGACAGGGCTCCGTGGAACTGTTTTTT CASSRRQGSVELFF